Listed below are T cell receptor beta chains from one sample, sequenced in a study of blood T cell repertoires in COVID-19. Assay: immunoSEQ multiplex PCR; the TCRdb copy retains only in-frame clones and omits some. The top ten clones hold over 12% of a sample with approximately 210,000 clones, 82% of them seen once. Sequencing was performed on PBMCs or T cells enriched from blood (not recorded which). The receptors derive from a man in his forties who had recovered from COVID-19. Both conserved end residues are part of each CDR3.

V gene	J gene	CDR3 protein
TRBV5-4	TRBJ1-5	CASSAGTGGGSNQPQHF
TRBV28	TRBJ1-2	CAIQKGQGLRDGYTF
TRBV2	TRBJ2-7	CASRGVDRGLDYEQYF
TRBV7-9	TRBJ1-6	CASSFSVGGTGHSPLHF
TRBV5-4	TRBJ1-2	CASSSGQGENYGYTF
TRBV9	TRBJ1-3	CASSAAAGNTIYF
TRBV13	TRBJ2-5	CASSLLAGGGETQYF
TRBV28	TRBJ1-1	CASSFLTWDRAEAFF
TRBV5-1	TRBJ1-1	CASSLQQGRNTEAFF
TRBV5-1	TRBJ2-7	CASSLVSPYEQYF
TRBV5-4	TRBJ2-3	CASSPNTDTQYF
TRBV15	TRBJ2-1	CATRKSGDSYNEQFF
TRBV6-2/TRBV6-3	TRBJ2-2	CASSYIRDTGELFF
TRBV19	TRBJ2-2	CASAWGPTPGELFF
TRBV6-5	TRBJ1-6	CASSYSAGGSSPLHF
TRBV7-2	TRBJ2-3	CASSLAGTSGTDTQYF
TRBV5-1	TRBJ1-4	CASSLAPQGANEKLFF
TRBV7-3	TRBJ2-2	CASSPSPGSNTGELFF
TRBV27	TRBJ1-6	CATRRTGGLSPLHF
TRBV2	TRBJ1-1	CASKGVKGMNTEAFF
TRBV7-3	TRBJ2-7	CASSLGAGGVYEQYF
TRBV19	TRBJ2-1	CASSSGLNNEQFF
TRBV7-9	TRBJ2-1	CASSSWFF
TRBV6-5	TRBJ2-7	CARRRCYEQYF
TRBV13	TRBJ2-7	CASSLDRDYEQYF
TRBV7-6	TRBJ1-5	CASSPRGDRPNQPQHF
TRBV3-1/TRBV3-2	TRBJ1-2	CASSRNAGLNYGYTF
TRBV6-5	TRBJ1-2	CASSMTSRDRRGYTF
TRBV5-8	TRBJ1-1	CASSSGQGALTEAFF
TRBV6-2/TRBV6-3	TRBJ2-2	CASSYPLSSGGGTGELFF
TRBV5-1	TRBJ2-6	CASSLDGPHPSGANVLTF
TRBV6-5	TRBJ2-3	CASSSQLAGVTDTQYF
TRBV5-5	TRBJ1-6	CASSSTGGSGSPLHF
TRBV7-9	TRBJ1-2	CASSAGQGVGAGYTF
TRBV5-1	TRBJ1-1	CASSFDRGTEAFF
TRBV5-1	TRBJ2-7	CASSWTGNSYEQYF
TRBV13	TRBJ2-2	CASSHPGTSGSGGELFF
TRBV11-2	TRBJ2-1	CASSSLAGPLGNEQFF
TRBV2	TRBJ2-5	CASSEALAGWETQYF
TRBV4-1	TRBJ2-3	CASSQPLAGEGYRHTQYF
TRBV7-2	TRBJ2-7	CASSLGWEGSEQYF
TRBV2	TRBJ1-1	CASSAVEGATEAFF
TRBV4-3	TRBJ1-2	CASSQDSPYGYTF
TRBV18	TRBJ1-2	CASSPSKDANYGYTF
TRBV28	TRBJ1-2	CASSSGTPEGGYTF
TRBV19	TRBJ2-1	CASRPGASGYNEQFF
TRBV30	TRBJ2-1	CAWSVQGRYNEQFF
TRBV5-1	TRBJ2-5	CASSLQGEETQYF
TRBV4-1	TRBJ1-4	CASTRRDRVNEKLFF
TRBV28	TRBJ1-1	CASSTSAVWAFF
TRBV7-3	TRBJ2-6	CASSLMPTAGANVLTF
TRBV7-2	TRBJ2-2	CASSFGLRELFF
TRBV5-4	TRBJ2-2	CASSSPSGNTGELFF
TRBV5-1	TRBJ2-1	CASSESPGGGEQFF
TRBV6-5	TRBJ2-5	CASSWRLAGLQETQYF
TRBV7-2	TRBJ1-2	CASSSTWTVGYTF